The 28 T cell receptor beta chains reported below all come from one sample, sequenced in a study of blood T cell repertoires in COVID-19. Generated by immunoSEQ multiplex PCR, the TCRdb table keeps only in-frame clones and is missing some. The repertoire holds about 200,000 clones, with 75% to 90% as singletons. Source material: peripheral blood. Receptors were obtained from a woman over 75 with COVID-19, enrolled during active disease.

This rearrangement joins TRBV12-3 or TRBV12-4 to TRBJ2-3; D not resolved. Trimming left V 7 bases short and J 3 bases short, with 11 bases between. The CDR3 has 13 residues. DNA of the CDR3: TGTGCCAGCACCCCTCAACTAACAGATACGCAGTATTTT. Its protein is CASTPQLTDTQYF.

The V and J genes are TRBV5-1 and TRBJ2-3; 7 bases match TRBD2. The CDR3 is made up of 16 amino acids. Germline CDR1 and CDR2: SGHRS and YFSETQ. Trimming took 0 bases from V and 2 from J; bases not matched to a gene: 6. CDR3 coding DNA: TGCGCCAGCAGCTTGGCCCGCGGGGGAAACACAGATACGCAGTATTTT. Its protein product is CASSLARGGNTDTQYF. Combining the CDR3 with reference TRBV5-1 and TRBJ2-3 gives the whole variable domain KAGVTQTPRYLIKTRGQQVTLSCSPISGHRSVSWYQQTPGQGLQFLFEYFSETQRNKGNFPGRFSGRQFSNSRSEMNVSTLELGDSALYLCASSLARGGNTDTQYFGPGTRLTVL.

V gene TRBV11-2 combines with J gene TRBJ2-2; 7 bases align to TRBD2. Looked up from germline, CDR1 is SGHAT and CDR2 is FQNNGV. V lost 6 bases, J lost 1 base, and 5 bases stayed unmatched. This CDR3 has 15 amino acids. The CDR3 region has the DNA TGTGCCAGCAGAACTAGCGCCTTGAACACCGGGGAGCTGTTTTTT. This sequence encodes CASRTSALNTGELFF.

The chain uses TRBV19 and TRBJ1-5; 7 nucleotides agree with TRBD1. From germline, CDR1 is LNHDA and CDR2 SQIVND (reference sequence). With V trimmed by 7 bases and J by 3 bases, 9 bases remained unmatched. The CDR3 sequence is 15 residues long. The CDR3 DNA reads as TGTGCCAGTACCTCGGGGACAGCGTACAATCAGCCCCAGCATTTT. It specifies CASTSGTAYNQPQHF.

This sequence joins TRBV6-2 or TRBV6-3 and TRBJ2-1, with 14 bases that match TRBD2. This CDR3 contains 14 residues. The V and J ends lost 5 bases and 9 bases, in that order; junction bases with no gene match: 3. CDR1 is MNHEY, CDR2 SVGEGT, per germline. The DNA for the CDR3 is TGTGCCAGCAGTACAGGACTAGCGGGAGGTGAGCAGTTCTTC. Translation gives CASSTGLAGGEQFF.

This chain links TRBV9 with TRBJ2-3, with TRBD2 matching over 8 bases. The germline CDR1 and CDR2 sequences are SGDLS and YYNGEE. V shed 0 bases, J shed 5 bases, and the junction held 8 bases outside the gene matches. The CDR3 is 16 residues long. CDR3 sequence: CASSVEISGRGDTQYF. The DNA for the CDR3 is TGTGCCAGCAGCGTAGAGATCAGCGGGAGAGGAGATACGCAGTATTTT.

This chain links TRBV7-9 with TRBJ1-3, with a tentative D call TRBD1 (6 bases). This CDR3 region has 15 residues. Germline CDR1 is SEHNR and CDR2 is FQNEAQ (reference sequence). The V end lost 5 bases, the J end lost 4 bases, and 15 bases lay between the germline ends. Here the CDR3 reads CASSPGGAEGNTIYF. CDR3 sequence (DNA): TGTGCCAGCAGCCCGGGGGGGGCGGAAGGAAACACCATATATTTT.

V is TRBV27 and J is TRBJ1-1, with D tentatively TRBD1 (5 bases). CDR1 and CDR2 (germline): MNHEY, SMNVEV (reference sequence). V was trimmed by 5 bases and J by 4 bases, leaving 14 bases between them. This CDR3 is 14 amino acids long. The CDR3 spells CASSDLGGFTEAFF. The CDR3 DNA reads as TGTGCCAGCAGTGACTTGGGGGGGTTCACTGAAGCTTTCTTT.

V usage is TRBV6-5 and J usage is TRBJ1-1; D gene unclear. V was trimmed by 2 bases and J by 1 base, leaving 8 bases between them. The length of the CDR3 is 14 residues. Germline CDR1 is MNHEY and CDR2 is SVGAGI. This CDR3 is CASSYSRENTEAFF. The CDR3 nucleotides are TGTGCCAGCAGTTACAGCCGGGAGAACACTGAAGCTTTCTTT.

This clone was picked up a small number of times. This sequence joins TRBV28 and TRBJ1-2; 10 bases agree with TRBD1. CDR3 size: 15 residues. V lost 5 bases to trimming and J lost 7 bases; unmatched junction nucleotides: 10. Looked up from germline, CDR1 is MDHEN and CDR2 is SYDVKM. The CDR3 is CASSPPTGGLIGYTF. CDR3 DNA: TGTGCCAGCAGTCCGCCGACAGGGGGCCTTATTGGCTACACCTTC.

This clone was seen just once. The CDR3 protein is CASSRGGPEDTQYF. CDR3 coding DNA: TGTGCCAGCAGCCGCGGGGGGCCAGAAGATACGCAGTATTTT. V usage is TRBV7-3 and J usage is TRBJ2-3; 8 bases are a match to TRBD2. V was pared by 5 bases and J by 5 bases, with 6 bases of the junction left unmatched. There are 14 residues in the CDR3. The germline V gene has CDR1 SGHTA and CDR2 FQGTGA.

The rearrangement uses TRBV19 and TRBJ1-5; D might be TRBD1 (5 bases). Germline assignment: CDR1 LNHDA and CDR2 SQIVND (reference sequence). V dropped 6 bases and J dropped 3 bases, with 15 bases sitting between them. The CDR3 covers 15 residues. The CDR3 DNA follows: TGTGCCAGTAGGGACCAGGGACTCCTCAATCAGCCCCAGCATTTT. Protein product: CASRDQGLLNQPQHF.

As DNA, the CDR3 is TGTGCCAGCAGTTCTGGGGCCGGAAACACCATATATTTT. Protein sequence: CASSSGAGNTIYF. The chain has TRBV27 and TRBJ1-3, with D possibly being TRBD1 (5 bases). Germline CDR1 and CDR2: MNHEY and SMNVEV (reference sequence). V was trimmed by 4 bases and J by 4 bases, leaving 8 bases between them. The CDR3 sequence is 13 residues long.

V and J are TRBV5-1 and TRBJ1-5; 9 nucleotides match TRBD1. CDR1 SGHRS and CDR2 YFSETQ come from the germline V gene. J lost 3 bases, V lost 3 bases, and 16 bases had no gene match. This CDR3 contains 19 residues. The CDR3: CASSSLPLTGTGPNQPQHF. As DNA, the CDR3 is TGCGCCAGCAGCTCCTTACCTTTGACCGGGACAGGGCCCAATCAGCCCCAGCATTTT.

This CDR3 is CASGGTGAYEQYF. The DNA for the CDR3 is TGTGCCAGCGGCGGGACAGGGGCGTACGAGCAGTACTTC. The chain carries TRBV2 and TRBJ2-7, with 10 bases identical to TRBD1. CDR3 length: 13 residues. The V gene's germline CDR1 is SNHLY and CDR2 FYNNEI. Trimming at V came to 8 bases and at J to 4 bases, leaving 5 bases not matched to a gene.

The chain carries TRBV5-1 and TRBJ2-1; 8 bases are shared with TRBD2. The trim removed 3 bases at V and 3 bases at J, leaving 5 bases unmatched. CDR1 and CDR2 from the germline V gene are SGHRS and YFSETQ. The CDR3 sequence is 15 residues long. This chain's CDR3 is CASSSDRGGYNEQFF. CDR3 nucleotide sequence: TGCGCCAGCAGCTCAGACCGGGGGGGCTACAATGAGCAGTTCTTC.

This chain links TRBV9 with TRBJ2-1; TRBD2 is a possible D gene (5 bases). Per germline, CDR1 SGDLS and CDR2 YYNGEE. The V and J ends lost 4 bases and 3 bases respectively, with 14 bases between them. The CDR3 covers 15 residues. CDR3 amino acids: CASSRREAFYNEQFF. In DNA, the CDR3 is TGTGCCAGCAGCCGTCGGGAAGCTTTCTACAATGAGCAGTTCTTC.

The V gene is TRBV7-5, the J gene TRBJ1-5; the D call TRBD1 from the table was never checked on the DNA. TRBV7-5 is deemed a pseudogene. This CDR3 comprises 17 residues. CDR3 DNA: TGTGCCAGAAGTCCACAGCTCCCCCAGTATAGCAATCAGCCCCAGCATTTT. This translates into CARSPQLPQYSNQPQHF.

This clone was detected ten times or more. V gene TRBV4-1 combines with J gene TRBJ2-5, with D perhaps TRBD2 (5 bases). The CDR3 contains 15 residues. Germline CDR1 MGHRA, CDR2 YSYEKL. V lost 4 bases to trimming and J lost 5 bases, with 17 bases between them. CDR3 coding DNA: TGCGCCAGCAGCCGGTCGGACTCAGTAATGGAGACCCAGTACTTC. Protein product: CASSRSDSVMETQYF.

CDR3 nucleotides: TGTGCCAGCAGCTTGACTAGCGGGGGGCCTACAGATACGCAGTATTTT. It yields the protein CASSLTSGGPTDTQYF. The chain employs TRBV5-4 and TRBJ2-3, with 12 bases lining up with TRBD2. The CDR3 is 16 amino acids. The germline gives CDR1 SGHNT, CDR2 YYREEE (reference sequence). The trim removed 1 base at V and 3 bases at J, leaving 3 bases unmatched.

This chain uses TRBV4-3 with TRBJ1-6; the D is unclear. Germline-derived CDR1 and CDR2 are LGHNA and YSLEER. CDR3 length: 15 residues. Trimming took off 1 base at V and 5 bases at J, with 9 bases between the two ends. The CDR3 region has the DNA TGCGCCAGCAGCCAAGGCCCGGCGGATAATTCACCCCTCCACTTT. Translating it yields CASSQGPADNSPLHF.

The chain joins TRBV4-1 to TRBJ1-2; D perhaps matches TRBD1 (5 bases). CDR1 and CDR2 from the germline V gene are MGHRA and YSYEKL. The CDR3 is 13 amino acids. V gave up 5 bases and J gave up 3 bases, with 10 bases separating them. The CDR3 sequence: CASSLDRDYGYTF. The CDR3 nucleotides are TGCGCCAGCAGCTTAGACAGAGACTATGGCTACACCTTC.

V gene TRBV7-2 combines with J gene TRBJ2-3, with 9 bases lining up with TRBD1. This CDR3 has 14 residues. Unmatched junction bases numbered 5, after V lost 5 bases and J lost 5 bases. The germline V gene has CDR1 SGHTA and CDR2 FQGNSA. The CDR3 DNA follows: TGTGCCAGCAGCCTCGGACAGGGGTTAGATACGCAGTATTTT. It yields the protein CASSLGQGLDTQYF.

This rearrangement joins TRBV7-2 to TRBJ2-7, with TRBD2 matching 12 bases. CDR3 length equals 16 residues. CDR1 is SGHTA and CDR2 is FQGNSA in the germline V gene. V lost 5 bases to trimming and J lost 4 bases; unmatched junction nucleotides: 9. As DNA, the CDR3 is TGTGCCAGCAGCCCCTACACTAGCGGGAGGTTGTACGAGCAGTACTTC. Protein sequence: CASSPYTSGRLYEQYF.

The gene calls are TRBV18 and TRBJ1-1; the D gene is possibly TRBD1 (6 bases). Germline values: CDR1 KGHSH, CDR2 LQKENI. The V end was cut by 2 bases, the J end by 1 base, with 11 bases between. CDR3 length equals 15 residues. The CDR3: CASSPVGGPNTEAFF. Here the CDR3 DNA reads TGTGCCAGCTCACCAGTGGGGGGGCCGAACACTGAAGCTTTCTTT.

The chain uses TRBV28 and TRBJ1-3; 7 bases match TRBD1. Germline V gives CDR1 MDHEN, CDR2 SYDVKM. The trim removed 7 bases at V and 0 bases at J, leaving 6 bases unmatched. This CDR3 is 15 amino acids long. In DNA form, the CDR3 reads TGTGCCAGCATGGCAGGGGGGATCTCTGGAAACACCATATATTTT. The encoded protein is CASMAGGISGNTIYF.

V usage is TRBV9 and J usage is TRBJ2-2; 7 positions agree with TRBD1. CDR1 is SGDLS and CDR2 is YYNGEE in the germline V gene. After removal of 4 bases from V and 0 bases from J, the junction contained 9 bases not matched to a gene. The CDR3 is 17 residues long. For the CDR3, the DNA is TGTGCCAGCAGCTCTTACAGGGGAAAAGCGAACACCGGGGAGCTGTTTTTT. It encodes CASSSYRGKANTGELFF. Based on the CDR3 plus reference TRBV9 and TRBJ2-2, the full variable domain is DSGVTQTPKHLITATGQRVTLRCSPRSGDLSVYWYQQSLDQGLQFLIQYYNGEERAKGNILERFSAQQFPDLHSELNLSSLELGDSALYFCASSSYRGKANTGELFFGEGSRLTVL.

The J gene is TRBJ2-6, the V gene TRBV7-3, with D tentatively TRBD1 (5 bases). CDR3 size: 14 residues. Germline CDR1 reads SGHTA; CDR2 reads FQGTGA. V lost 4 bases to trimming and J lost 3 bases, with 7 bases between them. CDR3 region: CASSSRGGANVLTF. Here the CDR3 DNA reads TGTGCCAGCAGCTCTAGGGGTGGGGCCAACGTCCTGACTTTC.